This T cell receptor beta chain comes out of a study of T-cell reconstitution after alpha-beta-depleted transplantation in children. General study results and limits: Elevated TCRbeta diversity at day 60 was traced, in some patients, to surviving recipient T cells and thymic progenitors.

Library preparation (for TCRbeta) was performed with unique molecular identifiers. TCRdb re-analysed the PCR reads in MiXCR, keeping a single row per CDR3 protein. The data show about 420,000 distinct CDR3 sequences, 15% to 20% seen once. Turning to this clonotype: What it binds is unknown.

This clonotype was sampled from a boy under two years old who had a stem cell transplant for Wiskott-Aldrich syndrome, so the T cells may come from the graft donor. Sequencing used PBMCs, mostly from graft donor cells, obtained 360 days after TCRalphabeta/CD19-depleted stem cell transplant.

CDR3 sequence: CASSLHLNSGNTIYF. The CDR3 bases are TGTGCCAGCAGCCTCCATCTAAACTCTGGAAACACCATATATTTT. This chain connects TRBV11-2 to TRBJ1-3; no clear D. The CDR3 totals 15 residues. The germline V and J ends were trimmed by 5 bases and 0 bases, with 11 bases remaining between them. Germline values: CDR1 SGHAT, CDR2 FQNNGV.